This T cell receptor (beta chain) was documented in a study of blood T cell repertoires in COVID-19. About the research overall: Acute and convalescent COVID-19 samples came from the United States, Italy and Spain. Sample material is recorded as cDNA or gDNA derived from T cells, B-cell-depleted T cells, or PBMCs.

TCRdb's table, derived via immunoSEQ multiplex PCR, lists solely in-frame clones and lacks some. The sample holds around 500,000 clones, around 85% seen once. The length of the CDR3 is 17 residues. With 5 bases clipped from V and 7 bases from J, the junction kept 15 bases outside the gene matches. Germline loops: CDR1 SGHAT, CDR2 FQNNGV. This sequence originates from a human donor in a cohort sampled during active COVID-19. V gene TRBV11-2 combines with J gene TRBJ2-1, with 9 bases aligning to TRBD2. Sequencing used peripheral blood. For the CDR3, the DNA is TGTGCCAGCAGCCGACACTATAGCGGGAGTTCGGAAAATGAGCAGTTCTTC. Its translation is CASSRHYSGSSENEQFF. Using reference TRBV11-2 and TRBJ2-1 for the parts outside the CDR3, the full variable domain is EAGVAQSPRYKIIEKRQSVAFWCNPISGHATLYWYQQILGQGPKLLIQFQNNGVVDDSQLPKDRFSAERLKGVDSTLKIQPAKLEDSAVYLCASSRHYSGSSENEQFFGPGTRLTVL.